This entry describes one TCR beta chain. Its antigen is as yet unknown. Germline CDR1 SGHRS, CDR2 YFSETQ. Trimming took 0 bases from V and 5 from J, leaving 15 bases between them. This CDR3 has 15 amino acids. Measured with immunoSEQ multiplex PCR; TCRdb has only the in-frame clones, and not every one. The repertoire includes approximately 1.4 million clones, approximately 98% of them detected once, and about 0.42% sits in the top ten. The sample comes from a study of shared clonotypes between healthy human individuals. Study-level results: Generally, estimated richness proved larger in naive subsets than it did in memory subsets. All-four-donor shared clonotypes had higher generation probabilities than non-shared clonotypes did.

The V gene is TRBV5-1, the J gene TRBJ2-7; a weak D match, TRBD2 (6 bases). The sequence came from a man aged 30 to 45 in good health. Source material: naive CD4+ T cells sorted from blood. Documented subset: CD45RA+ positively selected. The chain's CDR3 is CASSLEGSGFDEQYF. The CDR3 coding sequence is TGCGCCAGCAGCTTGGAGGGGAGCGGGTTCGACGAGCAGTACTTC. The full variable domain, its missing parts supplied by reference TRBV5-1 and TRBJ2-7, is KAGVTQTPRYLIKTRGQQVTLSCSPISGHRSVSWYQQTPGQGLQFLFEYFSETQRNKGNFPGRFSGRQFSNSRSEMNVSTLELGDSALYLCASSLEGSGFDEQYFGPGTRLTVT.